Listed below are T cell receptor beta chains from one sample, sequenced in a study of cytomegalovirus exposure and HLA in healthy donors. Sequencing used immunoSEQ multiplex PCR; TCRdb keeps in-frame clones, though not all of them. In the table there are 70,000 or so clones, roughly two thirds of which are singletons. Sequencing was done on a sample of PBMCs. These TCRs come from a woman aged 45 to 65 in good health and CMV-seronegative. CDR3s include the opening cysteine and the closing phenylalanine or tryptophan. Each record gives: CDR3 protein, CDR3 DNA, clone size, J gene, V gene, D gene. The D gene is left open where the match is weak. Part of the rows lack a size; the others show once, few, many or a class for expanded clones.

CDR3 protein: CASGSRQGAISGYGYTF
CDR3 DNA: TGTGCCAGCGGATCCCGGCAGGGGGCCATCTCGGGCTATGGCTACACCTTC
clone size: NA
J gene: TRBJ1-2
V gene: TRBV5-6
D gene: TRBD1

CDR3 protein: CASSIQGAVEDTQYF
CDR3 DNA: TGTGCCAGCAGCATCCAGGGGGCGGTGGAAGATACGCAGTATTTT
clone size: NA
J gene: TRBJ2-3
V gene: TRBV9
D gene: TRBD1

CDR3 protein: CASSVATGEQYF
CDR3 DNA: TGTGCCAGCAGCGTAGCTACCGGCGAGCAGTACTTC
clone size: NA
J gene: TRBJ2-7
V gene: TRBV9
D gene: NA

CDR3 protein: CATGLAGGRAGYNEQFF
CDR3 DNA: TGTGCCACGGGACTAGCGGGAGGTCGAGCCGGGTACAATGAGCAGTTCTTC
clone size: NA
J gene: TRBJ2-1
V gene: TRBV15
D gene: TRBD2

CDR3 protein: CASSYQGGGFYGYTF
CDR3 DNA: TGTGCCAGCAGTTACCAAGGCGGGGGTTTCTATGGCTACACCTTC
clone size: few
J gene: TRBJ1-2
V gene: TRBV6-5
D gene: NA

CDR3 protein: CASSTPPGTSGYEQYF
CDR3 DNA: TGTGCCAGCTCAACTCCCCCCGGGACTAGCGGCTACGAGCAGTACTTC
clone size: NA
J gene: TRBJ2-7
V gene: TRBV18
D gene: TRBD2

CDR3 protein: CASGGGGNTIYF
CDR3 DNA: TGTGCCAGCGGAGGAGGTGGAAACACCATATATTTT
clone size: few
J gene: TRBJ1-3
V gene: TRBV6-5
D gene: NA

CDR3 protein: CASSALGTGGDEQYF
CDR3 DNA: TGTGCCAGTAGTGCCTTGGGGACAGGGGGGGACGAGCAGTACTTC
clone size: few
J gene: TRBJ2-7
V gene: TRBV19
D gene: TRBD1

CDR3 protein: CASSLSGVETQYF
CDR3 DNA: TGTGCCAGCAGCTTGTCGGGAGTAGAGACCCAGTACTTC
clone size: NA
J gene: TRBJ2-5
V gene: TRBV5-6
D gene: NA

CDR3 protein: CASSITGVDTEAFF
CDR3 DNA: TGTGCCAGTAGTATAACAGGGGTTGACACTGAAGCTTTCTTT
clone size: few
J gene: TRBJ1-1
V gene: TRBV19
D gene: TRBD1

CDR3 protein: CASSTASGTTYEQYF
CDR3 DNA: TGCGCCAGCAGCACAGCTAGCGGGACCACGTACGAGCAGTACTTC
clone size: NA
J gene: TRBJ2-7
V gene: TRBV5-1
D gene: TRBD2

CDR3 protein: CSARAQGGTF
CDR3 DNA: TGCAGTGCTAGAGCCCAGGGGGGCACCTTC
clone size: NA
J gene: TRBJ1-2
V gene: TRBV20-1
D gene: TRBD1

CDR3 protein: CASSVALTWGQAATEAFF
CDR3 DNA: TGTGCCAGCAGCGTAGCCTTAACCTGGGGACAGGCGGCGACTGAAGCTTTCTTT
clone size: NA
J gene: TRBJ1-1
V gene: TRBV9
D gene: TRBD1

CDR3 protein: CASSHGGNTEAFF
CDR3 DNA: TGCGCCAGCAGCCACGGGGGGAACACTGAAGCTTTCTTT
clone size: few
J gene: TRBJ1-1
V gene: TRBV4-1
D gene: NA

CDR3 protein: CASSMYRSTDTQYF
CDR3 DNA: TGTGCCAGTAGTATGTACAGGAGCACAGATACGCAGTATTTT
clone size: NA
J gene: TRBJ2-3
V gene: TRBV19
D gene: NA

CDR3 protein: CSVVQGDQPQHF
CDR3 DNA: TGCAGCGTTGTCCAGGGGGATCAGCCCCAGCATTTT
clone size: NA
J gene: TRBJ1-5
V gene: TRBV29-1
D gene: TRBD1

CDR3 protein: CASSPRTGVEQFF
CDR3 DNA: TGTGCCAGCAGCCCCCGGACAGGGGTTGAGCAGTTCTTC
clone size: NA
J gene: TRBJ2-1
V gene: TRBV11-3
D gene: TRBD1

CDR3 protein: CASSPQPDQGTDTQYF
CDR3 DNA: TGTGCCAGCTCACCACAACCAGACCAGGGCACAGATACGCAGTATTTT
clone size: NA
J gene: TRBJ2-3
V gene: TRBV18
D gene: NA

CDR3 protein: CASSLGGTRRNYGYTF
CDR3 DNA: TGTGCCAGCAGCTTGGGTGGGACACGTCGGAACTATGGCTACACCTTC
clone size: few
J gene: TRBJ1-2
V gene: TRBV5-4
D gene: NA

CDR3 protein: CASSPQGADGGYTF
CDR3 DNA: TGCGCCAGCAGCCCCCAGGGGGCGGATGGGGGCTACACCTTC
clone size: NA
J gene: TRBJ1-2
V gene: TRBV5-1
D gene: TRBD1

CDR3 protein: CASSPGQGSNEQFF
CDR3 DNA: TGTGCCAGCAGCCCCGGACAGGGGTCCAATGAGCAGTTCTTC
clone size: NA
J gene: TRBJ2-1
V gene: TRBV9
D gene: TRBD1

CDR3 protein: CASSLGGLAAQETQYF
CDR3 DNA: TGTGCCAGCAGCTTGGGGGGACTAGCGGCCCAAGAGACCCAGTACTTC
clone size: NA
J gene: TRBJ2-5
V gene: TRBV5-8
D gene: TRBD2

CDR3 protein: CASSLLQGGTGELFF
CDR3 DNA: TGTGCCAGCAGCTTACTTCAGGGTGGAACCGGGGAGCTGTTTTTT
clone size: NA
J gene: TRBJ2-2
V gene: TRBV7-6
D gene: NA

CDR3 protein: CSVEPNRGADTQYF
CDR3 DNA: TGCAGCGTTGAACCTAATCGCGGGGCAGATACGCAGTATTTT
clone size: few
J gene: TRBJ2-3
V gene: TRBV29-1
D gene: NA

CDR3 protein: CASSPTWTVSSEQYF
CDR3 DNA: TGCGCCAGCAGCCCTACATGGACTGTCTCCTCCGAGCAGTACTTC
clone size: once
J gene: TRBJ2-7
V gene: TRBV4-3
D gene: NA

CDR3 protein: CASSSAGGSHGYTF
CDR3 DNA: TGTGCCAGCAGTTCCGCGGGGGGGTCCCATGGCTACACCTTC
clone size: NA
J gene: TRBJ1-2
V gene: TRBV28
D gene: NA

CDR3 protein: CASSFQLAGVNEQFF
CDR3 DNA: TGTGCCAGCAGCTTCCAACTAGCGGGAGTCAATGAGCAGTTCTTC
clone size: NA
J gene: TRBJ2-1
V gene: TRBV7-6
D gene: TRBD2

CDR3 protein: CASSYSVTSGSREQYF
CDR3 DNA: TGTGCCAGCAGTTACTCGGTTACTAGCGGGAGCCGAGAGCAGTACTTC
clone size: NA
J gene: TRBJ2-7
V gene: TRBV6-5
D gene: TRBD2

CDR3 protein: CASRNYRDSYEQYF
CDR3 DNA: TGTGCCAGTAGAAACTACAGGGACTCCTACGAGCAGTACTTC
clone size: medium-sized
J gene: TRBJ2-7
V gene: TRBV19
D gene: NA

CDR3 protein: CASRVQGNGEKLFF
CDR3 DNA: TGTGCCAGCAGAGTACAGGGAAACGGGGAAAAACTGTTTTTT
clone size: few
J gene: TRBJ1-4
V gene: TRBV6-6
D gene: NA

CDR3 protein: CASRPRTSGSNEQYF
CDR3 DNA: TGTGCAAGTCGCCCCCGGACTAGCGGGAGTAACGAGCAGTACTTC
clone size: few
J gene: TRBJ2-7
V gene: TRBV12-2
D gene: NA

CDR3 protein: CASSSGTGSAYEQYF
CDR3 DNA: TGTGCCAGCAGCTCCGGGACAGGGTCAGCCTACGAGCAGTACTTC
clone size: NA
J gene: TRBJ2-7
V gene: TRBV11-3
D gene: TRBD1

CDR3 protein: CASSVLGTSGTPEQFF
CDR3 DNA: TGTGCCAGCAGCGTTCTGGGGACTAGCGGGACCCCTGAGCAGTTCTTC
clone size: NA
J gene: TRBJ2-1
V gene: TRBV9
D gene: TRBD2

CDR3 protein: CASSLYTDTQYF
CDR3 DNA: TGTGCCAGCAGCTTATACACAGATACGCAGTATTTT
clone size: NA
J gene: TRBJ2-3
V gene: TRBV5-5
D gene: NA

CDR3 protein: CASSLVSTGLGYEQYF
CDR3 DNA: TGCGCCAGCAGCTTGGTCTCGACAGGGCTTGGATACGAGCAGTACTTC
clone size: NA
J gene: TRBJ2-7
V gene: TRBV5-1
D gene: TRBD1

CDR3 protein: CASSVDSGREQETQYF
CDR3 DNA: TGTGCCAGCAGCGTAGACAGCGGGAGAGAACAAGAGACCCAGTACTTC
clone size: few
J gene: TRBJ2-5
V gene: TRBV9
D gene: TRBD2

CDR3 protein: CASSSGGGADEKLFF
CDR3 DNA: TGCGCCAGCAGCTCCGGAGGGGGGGCTGATGAAAAACTGTTTTTT
clone size: few
J gene: TRBJ1-4
V gene: TRBV5-1
D gene: NA

CDR3 protein: CASSLILGNTIYF
CDR3 DNA: TGTGCCAGCAGTTTAATATTGGGAAACACCATATATTTT
clone size: NA
J gene: TRBJ1-3
V gene: TRBV28
D gene: NA

CDR3 protein: CASSQEGAGQTGYTF
CDR3 DNA: TGCGCCAGCAGCCAAGAAGGAGCTGGACAAACCGGCTACACCTTC
clone size: NA
J gene: TRBJ1-2
V gene: TRBV4-3
D gene: NA

CDR3 protein: CASTVSRGTEAFF
CDR3 DNA: TGTGCCAGCACGGTTTCTCGGGGCACTGAAGCTTTCTTT
clone size: NA
J gene: TRBJ1-1
V gene: TRBV2
D gene: NA

CDR3 protein: CASSPDRVGGYTF
CDR3 DNA: TGTGCCAGCAGTCCAGACAGGGTTGGTGGCTACACCTTC
clone size: once
J gene: TRBJ1-2
V gene: TRBV28
D gene: TRBD1

CDR3 protein: CASTQQGGDTQYF
CDR3 DNA: TGCGCCAGCACCCAACAGGGGGGAGATACGCAGTATTTT
clone size: NA
J gene: TRBJ2-3
V gene: TRBV5-1
D gene: TRBD1

CDR3 protein: CASSPSSGIYEQYF
CDR3 DNA: TGTGCCAGCAGCCCCTCCTCGGGAATCTACGAGCAGTACTTC
clone size: NA
J gene: TRBJ2-7
V gene: TRBV7-2
D gene: NA

CDR3 protein: CASSESSGATDTQYF
CDR3 DNA: TGTGCCAGCAGTGAATCCAGCGGAGCCACAGATACGCAGTATTTT
clone size: NA
J gene: TRBJ2-3
V gene: TRBV25-1
D gene: NA

CDR3 protein: CASSSGQVPDTQYF
CDR3 DNA: TGTGCCAGCAGCTCGGGACAGGTCCCAGATACGCAGTATTTT
clone size: NA
J gene: TRBJ2-3
V gene: TRBV7-3
D gene: TRBD1

CDR3 protein: CASSLGLAGGIDEQFF
CDR3 DNA: TGCGCCAGCAGCCTGGGACTAGCGGGAGGCATCGATGAGCAGTTCTTC
clone size: NA
J gene: TRBJ2-1
V gene: TRBV5-1
D gene: TRBD2

CDR3 protein: CAWSRLRTASSGANVLTF
CDR3 DNA: TGTGCCTGGAGCCGGCTTAGGACAGCAAGCTCTGGGGCCAACGTCCTGACTTTC
clone size: NA
J gene: TRBJ2-6
V gene: TRBV30
D gene: NA

CDR3 protein: CASSLLGLAGGETQYF
CDR3 DNA: TGTGCCAGCAGTTTACTAGGTCTAGCGGGGGGAGAGACCCAGTACTTC
clone size: NA
J gene: TRBJ2-5
V gene: TRBV28
D gene: TRBD2

CDR3 protein: CASSIGTRNTEAFF
CDR3 DNA: TGTGCCAGTAGTATCGGGACAAGGAACACTGAAGCTTTCTTT
clone size: NA
J gene: TRBJ1-1
V gene: TRBV19
D gene: NA

CDR3 protein: CASSYSQGNTEAFF
CDR3 DNA: TGTGCCAGCAGTTACTCACAGGGCAACACTGAAGCTTTCTTT
clone size: few
J gene: TRBJ1-1
V gene: TRBV6-6
D gene: NA

CDR3 protein: CASSLQGANEQFF
CDR3 DNA: TGTGCCAGCAGTCTACAGGGGGCGAATGAGCAGTTCTTC
clone size: NA
J gene: TRBJ2-1
V gene: TRBV28
D gene: TRBD1

CDR3 protein: CASSSGLAWNEQFF
CDR3 DNA: TGTGCCAGCAGCTCCGGACTAGCGTGGAATGAGCAGTTCTTC
clone size: NA
J gene: TRBJ2-1
V gene: TRBV11-3
D gene: TRBD2

CDR3 protein: CASSLGENYEQYF
CDR3 DNA: TGCGCCAGCAGCTTGGGCGAGAACTACGAGCAGTACTTC
clone size: NA
J gene: TRBJ2-7
V gene: TRBV5-1
D gene: NA

CDR3 protein: CASSLNVFGDEQYF
CDR3 DNA: TGTGCCAGCAGCTTAAACGTCTTTGGAGACGAGCAGTACTTC
clone size: NA
J gene: TRBJ2-7
V gene: TRBV11-3
D gene: NA

CDR3 protein: CASSARPGGEQYF
CDR3 DNA: TGTGCCAGCAGTGCCCGACCCGGAGGCGAGCAGTACTTC
clone size: NA
J gene: TRBJ2-7
V gene: TRBV27
D gene: NA

CDR3 protein: CASSKGQNTEAFF
CDR3 DNA: TGTGCCAGCAGCAAGGGACAGAACACTGAAGCTTTCTTT
clone size: NA
J gene: TRBJ1-1
V gene: TRBV5-4
D gene: NA